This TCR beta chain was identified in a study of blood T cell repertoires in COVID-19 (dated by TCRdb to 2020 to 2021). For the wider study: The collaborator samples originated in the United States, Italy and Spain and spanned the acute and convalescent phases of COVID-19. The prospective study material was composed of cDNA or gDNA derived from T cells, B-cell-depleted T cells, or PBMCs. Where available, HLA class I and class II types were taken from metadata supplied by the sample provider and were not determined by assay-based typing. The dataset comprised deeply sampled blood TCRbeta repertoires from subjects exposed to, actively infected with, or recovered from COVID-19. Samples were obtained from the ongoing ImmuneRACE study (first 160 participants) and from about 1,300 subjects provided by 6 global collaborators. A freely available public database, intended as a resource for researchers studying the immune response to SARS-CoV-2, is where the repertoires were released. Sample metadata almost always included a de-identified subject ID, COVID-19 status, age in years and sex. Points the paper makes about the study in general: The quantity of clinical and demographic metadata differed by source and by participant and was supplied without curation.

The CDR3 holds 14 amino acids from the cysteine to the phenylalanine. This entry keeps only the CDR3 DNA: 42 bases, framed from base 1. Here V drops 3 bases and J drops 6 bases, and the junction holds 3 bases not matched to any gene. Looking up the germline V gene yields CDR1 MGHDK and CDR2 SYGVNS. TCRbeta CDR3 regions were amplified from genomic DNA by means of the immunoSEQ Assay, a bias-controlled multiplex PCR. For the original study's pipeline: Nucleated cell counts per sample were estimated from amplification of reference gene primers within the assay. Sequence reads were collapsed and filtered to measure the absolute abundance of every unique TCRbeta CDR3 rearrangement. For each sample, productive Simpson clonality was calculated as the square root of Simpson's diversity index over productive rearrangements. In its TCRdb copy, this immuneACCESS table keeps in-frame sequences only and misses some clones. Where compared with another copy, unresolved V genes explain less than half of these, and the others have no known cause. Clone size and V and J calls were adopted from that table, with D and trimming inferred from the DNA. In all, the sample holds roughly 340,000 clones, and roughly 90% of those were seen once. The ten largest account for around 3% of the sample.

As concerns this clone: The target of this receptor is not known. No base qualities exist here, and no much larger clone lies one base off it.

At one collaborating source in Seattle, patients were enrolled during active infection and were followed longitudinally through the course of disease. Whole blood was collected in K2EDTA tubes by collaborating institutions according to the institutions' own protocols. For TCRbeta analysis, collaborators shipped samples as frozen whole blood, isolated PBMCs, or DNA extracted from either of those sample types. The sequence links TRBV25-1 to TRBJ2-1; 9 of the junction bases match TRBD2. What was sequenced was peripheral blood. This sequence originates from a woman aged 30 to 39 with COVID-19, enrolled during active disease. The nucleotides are TGTGCCAGCAGTGACCCACTAGCGGGCAATGAGCAGTTCTTC. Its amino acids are CASSDPLAGNEQFF.